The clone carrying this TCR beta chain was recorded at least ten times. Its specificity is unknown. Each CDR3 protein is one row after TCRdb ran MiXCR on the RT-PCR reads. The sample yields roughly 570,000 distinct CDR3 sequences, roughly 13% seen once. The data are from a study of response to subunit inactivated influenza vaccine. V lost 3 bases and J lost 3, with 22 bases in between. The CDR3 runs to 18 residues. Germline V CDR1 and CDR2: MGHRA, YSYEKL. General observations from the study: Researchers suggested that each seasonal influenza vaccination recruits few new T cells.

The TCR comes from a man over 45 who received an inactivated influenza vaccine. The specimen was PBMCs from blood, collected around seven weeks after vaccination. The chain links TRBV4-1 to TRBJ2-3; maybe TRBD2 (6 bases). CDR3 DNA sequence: TGCGCCAGCAGCCAGGGCTTTTTTCGGGGGACCAGGACAGATACGCAGTATTTT. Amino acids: CASSQGFFRGTRTDTQYF.